This TCR beta chain was profiled in a study of T cells in narcolepsy. General study findings and limits: HCRT-specific and TRIB2-specific autoreactive clonotypes appeared among same-patient CSF and blood CD4+ clonotypes.

Sequenced by immunoSEQ multiplex PCR; TCRdb stores in-frame clones only, minus some. The sample records tens of thousands of clones, 80% to 85% being singletons. The V end lost 1 base, the J end lost 7 bases, and 7 bases lay between the germline ends. Germline values: CDR1 SGHDN, CDR2 FVKESK. The CDR3 runs 12 residues. This clone was observed once. Its antigen is undetermined. Sequencing was done on a sample of CD45RA- memory CD4+ T cells from PBMCs. V gene TRBV14 combines with J gene TRBJ1-2, with D unclear. The TCR sequence derives from a human donor with narcolepsy. The CDR3 spells CASSQGLIGYTF. In DNA, the CDR3 is TGTGCCAGCAGCCAAGGTTTGATTGGCTACACCTTC.